Given below is one T cell receptor beta chain in context. This entry is derived from a study of T-cell reconstitution after alpha-beta-depleted transplantation in children. Preparing the TCRbeta library involved the use of unique molecular identifiers. Each CDR3 protein gets one entry after TCRdb re-called the PCR reads with MiXCR. The sample holds 500,000 to 750,000 distinct CDR3 sequences, around 27% seen once. The sequence was collected from a boy younger than two with Wiskott-Aldrich syndrome, due to receive a stem cell transplant. The input for sequencing was PBMCs, taken before TCRalphabeta/CD19-depleted stem cell transplant.

The CDR3 protein is CASSTAAGGMKGGPDTQYF. In DNA, the CDR3 is TGTGCCAGCAGTACGGCAGCGGGAGGGATGAAGGGAGGGCCAGATACGCAGTATTTT. The chain has TRBV7-3 and TRBJ2-3; 10 bases are a match to TRBD2. V was pared by 6 bases and J by 4 bases, with 19 bases of the junction left unmatched. In germline, CDR1 is SGHTA, CDR2 FQGTGA. This CDR3 comprises 19 residues.